Included here is one T cell receptor beta chain sequence, with context. This sample was taken from a study of blood T cell repertoires in COVID-19. Across the whole study: The analysed material was cDNA or gDNA that came from T cells, B-cell-depleted T cells, or PBMCs.

Original analysis: Cell counts per sample came from amplifying reference gene primers. Only in-frame clones appear in the TCRdb table, and some are missing; sequencing was by immunoSEQ multiplex PCR. D and trimming were read from the DNA, whereas the V and J calls and clone size are those reported in that table. The top ten clones hold 1.2% to 1.5% of a sample with under 300,000 clones, about 79% of them seen once. The CDR3 loop spans 14 amino acids. Trimming removed 6 bases from V and 1 base from J; junction bases left unmatched: 4. CDR1 and CDR2 (germline): MNHEY, SVGAGI. The origin of this receptor is a woman in her thirties or forties who had recovered from COVID-19. This chain links TRBV6-5 with TRBJ2-7, with TRBD1 matching 9 bases. The sequenced sample consisted of peripheral blood. The chain's CDR3 is CASRDGQGSYEQYF. The CDR3 bases are TGTGCCAGCAGGGACGGACAGGGGTCCTACGAGCAGTACTTC.